This entry describes one T cell receptor beta chain. Antigen: not known. The data were produced by immunoSEQ multiplex PCR, yet TCRdb's version contains in-frame clones alone and is incomplete. The data hold thousands of clones, with approximately 66% observed a single time. The CDR3 loop spans 14 amino acids. The ends lost 4 bases at V and 5 bases at J; junction bases unmatched: 6. Germline lookup yields CDR1 SGHRS and CDR2 YFSETQ. These data are taken from a study of STAT3 mutations in large granular lymphocyte leukemia. Whole-study findings and limits: In T-cell large granular lymphocyte leukemia, about half of patients showed multiple immunodominant subclonotypes.

The chain employs TRBV5-1 and TRBJ2-5, with TRBD1 matching over 9 bases. The receptor comes from a man aged 55 to 70 with T-cell large granular lymphocyte leukemia. Some clones in this sample may be carry-over from other donors' samples. Sequenced material: peripheral blood mononuclear cells. In DNA form, the CDR3 reads TGCGCCAGCAGCCTGAGACAGGGGGGTGAGACCCAGTACTTC. Protein: CASSLRQGGETQYF.